The 24 T cell receptor beta chains below were found in one sample sequenced in a study of T cells in Graves' hyperthyroidism and ophthalmopathy. RNA transcripts yielded amplified TCR beta CDR3 regions. HTBI primers were used for first-round RT-PCR of the TCR CDR3. MiXCR, applied by TCRdb to the multiplex PCR reads, yields one record per CDR3 protein. The repertoire consists of approximately 520,000 distinct CDR3 sequences, with about 24% occurring once and the leading ten covering about 11%. Sequencing was done on a sample of blood. These receptors originate from a woman aged 25 to 39 with Graves' ophthalmopathy.

In its sample, this clonotype was seen a few times. The chain combines TRBV4-2 with TRBJ2-1; 7 bases fit TRBD2. The CDR3 runs to 15 residues. Germline trimming cut 10 bases from V and 0 bases from J; bases unmatched to any gene: 9. CDR1 is LGHNA and CDR2 is YNFKEQ in the germline V gene. CDR3 nucleotides: TGTGCCACCTCTTTTTGGGGGGGCTCCTACAATGAGCAGTTCTTC. Protein: CATSFWGGSYNEQFF.

This clonotype was counted many times. This chain links TRBV4-1 with TRBJ1-4, with D perhaps matching TRBD1 (5 bases). CDR1 and CDR2 (germline): MGHRA, YSYEKL. The CDR3 covers 14 residues. Between the trimmed V and J ends, which lost 7 bases and 8 bases, there was a span of 17 bases. CDR3 sequence (DNA): TGCGCCAGCACCTCGTGGACAAGCACGGAAAAACTGTTTTTT. This gives the protein CASTSWTSTEKLFF.

This clonotype was counted many times. The CDR3 DNA reads TGCGCCAGCAGCCCACAGGGCGCATCAGTGAACACTGAAGCTTTCTTT. It encodes CASSPQGASVNTEAFF. The rearrangement links TRBV5-1 to TRBJ1-1; possibly TRBD1 for D (6 bases). CDR3 length equals 16 residues. The germline V and J ends were trimmed by 4 bases and 0 bases, with 16 bases remaining between them. Per the germline V gene, CDR1 is SGHRS and CDR2 is YFSETQ.

This clonotype was seen at least ten times. CDR3 sequence: CASSPKVQGNTEAFF. CDR3 coding DNA: TGTGCCAGCAGCCCAAAGGTACAGGGGAACACTGAAGCTTTCTTT. V and J are TRBV7-3 and TRBJ1-1, with D possibly being TRBD1 (6 bases). CDR3 size: 15 residues. Germline V gives CDR1 SGHTA, CDR2 FQGTGA. V lost 5 bases and J lost 1, with 14 bases in between.

This clonotype was found many times. This chain joins TRBV7-3 and TRBJ2-3; D gene uncertain. The CDR3 extends over 14 amino acids. CDR1 is SGHTA, CDR2 FQGTGA, per germline. V lost 0 bases and J 0 bases, leaving 4 bases between the germline ends. The CDR3 sequence is CASSLTASTDTQYF. The CDR3 DNA is TGTGCCAGCAGCTTAACAGCCAGCACAGATACGCAGTATTTT.

The chain has TRBV3-1 and TRBJ2-2; TRBD1 aligns across 9 bases. CDR3 length equals 14 residues. The V gene's germline CDR1 is LGHDT and CDR2 YNNKEL (reference sequence). The V segment lost 8 bases and the J segment 4 bases; nucleotides outside the gene matches: 5. This CDR3 is CASGTGFGTGELFF. The CDR3, as DNA: TGTGCCAGCGGGACAGGGTTCGGCACCGGGGAGCTGTTTTTT.

The rearrangement links TRBV20-1 to TRBJ2-7; 16 nucleotides match TRBD2. CDR1 and CDR2 from the germline V gene are DFQATT and SNEGSKA (reference sequence). The CDR3 loop spans 16 amino acids. With 0 bases clipped from V and 6 bases from J, the junction kept 5 bases outside the gene matches. For the CDR3, the DNA is TGCAGTGCTAGAGATGGCGGGACTAGCGGGGGGGCCGAGCAGTACTTC. Its protein product is CSARDGGTSGGAEQYF.

The chain uses TRBV24-1 and TRBJ2-2; TRBD2 matches 9 bases. The germline V gene encodes CDR1 KGHDR and CDR2 SFDVKD. This CDR3 has 17 residues. The ends lost 6 bases at V and 8 bases at J; junction bases unmatched: 15. The CDR3 here is CATSQTGSGGRGGELFF. CDR3 nucleotides: TGTGCCACCAGTCAAACGGGTAGCGGGGGACGCGGAGGGGAGCTGTTTTTT.

This clonotype was detected a few times. The chain is built from TRBV4-2 and TRBJ1-6; 7 bases are shared with TRBD1. After removal of 1 base from V and 9 bases from J, the junction contained 9 bases not matched to a gene. Looked up from germline, CDR1 is LGHNA and CDR2 is YNFKEQ. This CDR3 spans 16 amino acids. The CDR3 here is CASSQAAQGVGSPLHF. CDR3 in DNA: TGTGCCAGCAGCCAAGCGGCGCAGGGGGTAGGTTCACCCCTCCACTTT.

In this sample, this clonotype turned up many times. V usage is TRBV6-1 and J usage is TRBJ1-5; D gene uncertain. Germline lookup yields CDR1 MNHNS and CDR2 SASEGT. Trimming pared 5 bases from V and 5 bases from J, leaving 10 bases between. CDR3 length: 13 residues. The CDR3 nucleotides are TGTGCCAGCAGTACACGGAGCGATCAGCCCCAGCATTTT. This codes for CASSTRSDQPQHF.

The rearrangement links TRBV6-1 to TRBJ1-2; D unclear. The CDR3 is 12 amino acids. The germline gives CDR1 MNHNS, CDR2 SASEGT. Between the trimmed V and J ends, which lost 8 bases and 2 bases, there was a span of 9 bases. This CDR3 reads CASAVVNYGYTF. CDR3 DNA: TGTGCCAGCGCGGTAGTAAACTATGGCTACACCTTC.

The sample holds a few counts of this clonotype. The V gene is TRBV5-1, the J gene TRBJ2-2, with D unresolved. This CDR3 is built from 16 residues. CDR1 and CDR2 (germline): SGHRS, YFSETQ. The V gene lost 0 bases and the J gene lost 4 bases, with 13 bases spanning the gap. The CDR3 DNA follows: TGCGCCAGCAGCTTGGTTGCTAGTGTGGGCACCGGGGAGCTGTTTTTT. Protein sequence: CASSLVASVGTGELFF.

The chain recombines TRBV4-1 with TRBJ2-5; TRBD1 agrees at 8 bases. The V gene's germline CDR1 is MGHRA and CDR2 YSYEKL. This CDR3 comprises 17 residues. Germline trimming cut 2 bases from V and 4 bases from J; bases unmatched to any gene: 12. As DNA, the CDR3 is TGCGCCAGCAGCCAAAGCCCCCCCAGGGGGCTTGGAGAGACCCAGTACTTC. Protein: CASSQSPPRGLGETQYF.

This clonotype was picked up many times. The rearrangement uses TRBV20-1 and TRBJ2-7; 7 nucleotides match TRBD1. Germline V CDR1 and CDR2: DFQATT, SNEGSKA (reference sequence). V lost 2 bases and J lost 7; bases outside the gene matches: 8. CDR3 size: 13 residues. The CDR3 is CSARSPGGEEQYF. For the CDR3, the DNA is TGCAGTGCTAGAAGCCCAGGGGGTGAGGAGCAGTACTTC.

The chain couples TRBV10-3 to TRBJ2-2; TRBD2 might be the D (5 bases). V dropped 0 bases and J dropped 3 bases, with 11 bases sitting between them. From germline, CDR1 is ENHRY and CDR2 SYGVKD. This CDR3 is built from 16 residues. The CDR3 is CAISESSYGDTGELFF. The DNA for the CDR3 is TGTGCCATCAGTGAGTCTTCCTACGGGGACACCGGGGAGCTGTTTTTT.

The J gene is TRBJ1-2, the V gene TRBV5-1; weak D call: TRBD1 (5 bases). V gave up 4 bases and J gave up 8 bases, with 21 bases separating them. There are 15 residues in the CDR3. Germline V gene lookup returns CDR1 SGHRS and CDR2 YFSETQ. CDR3 amino acids: CASSPGPGPPDGYTF. CDR3 DNA: TGCGCCAGCAGCCCGGGACCCGGCCCCCCTGACGGCTACACCTTC.

This clonotype was picked up a small number of times. This chain joins TRBV6-1 and TRBJ1-6; no clear D gene. The V gene lost 1 base and the J gene lost 7 bases, with 11 bases spanning the gap. The CDR3 is made up of 15 amino acids. CDR1 MNHNS and CDR2 SASEGT come from the germline V gene. In DNA form, the CDR3 reads TGTGCCAGCAGTGAAGAGAGAGGGAGAAATTCACCCCTCCACTTT. The encoded protein is CASSEERGRNSPLHF.

This clonotype has a handful of counts. This sequence joins TRBV2 and TRBJ2-7, with D maybe TRBD1 (6 bases). Germline V CDR1 and CDR2: SNHLY, FYNNEI. This CDR3 spans 14 amino acids. V shed 9 bases and J shed 3 bases, with 18 bases lying between them. CDR3 region: CASGALHRDYEQYF. CDR3 DNA: TGTGCCAGTGGGGCCCTACACAGGGACTACGAGCAGTACTTC.

The rearrangement joins TRBV28 to TRBJ1-5, with D possibly matching TRBD1 (5 bases). The CDR3 length is 13 residues. The germline gives CDR1 MDHEN, CDR2 SYDVKM. Trimming cost V 3 bases and J 5 bases, with 8 bases left between them. CDR3 in amino acids: CASSFWGDQPQHF. As DNA, the CDR3 is TGTGCCAGCAGTTTTTGGGGCGATCAGCCCCAGCATTTT.

This clonotype showed up just once. The V gene is TRBV5-4, the J gene TRBJ1-3; D is possibly TRBD1 (5 bases). CDR1 and CDR2 (germline): SGHNT, YYREEE (reference sequence). The CDR3 runs to 15 residues. With 0 bases removed from V and 4 bases from J, the gap between germline ends came to 11 bases. CDR3: CASSLEVAGGNTIYF. CDR3 nucleotides: TGTGCCAGCAGCTTGGAGGTTGCAGGGGGAAACACCATATATTTT.

At least ten counts were recorded for this clonotype. The rearrangement links TRBV6-5 to TRBJ1-3; possible D gene TRBD1, 5 bases. V lost 4 bases and J 3 bases, leaving 19 bases between the germline ends. Germline CDR1 is MNHEY and CDR2 is SVGAGI. CDR3 length: 17 amino acids. CDR3 protein: CASSSGLPGPIGNTIYF. The CDR3 nucleotides are TGTGCCAGCAGTTCCGGCCTGCCGGGACCGATTGGAAACACCATATATTTT.

This clonotype occurred many times. The chain carries TRBV27 and TRBJ1-5; 7 nucleotides align to TRBD1. CDR3 length: 19 amino acids. The junction had 13 bases not matched to a gene; V was cut back by 2 bases and J by 0 bases. CDR1 is MNHEY and CDR2 is SMNVEV in the germline V gene (reference sequence). CDR3 amino acids: CASSLNGAQRGHSNQPQHF. CDR3 DNA: TGTGCCAGCAGTTTAAATGGGGCCCAAAGGGGGCATAGCAATCAGCCCCAGCATTTT.

V gene TRBV6-1 combines with J gene TRBJ1-5; TRBD1 aligns across 9 bases. V shed 11 bases, J shed 0 bases, and the junction held 8 bases outside the gene matches. The CDR3 spans 15 residues. The germline CDR1 and CDR2 sequences are MNHNS and SASEGT. The CDR3: CASLDRGHSNQPQHF. CDR3 nucleotides: TGTGCCTCCCTGGACAGGGGACATAGCAATCAGCCCCAGCATTTT.

The chain links TRBV6-1 to TRBJ1-1; D may be TRBD1 (5 bases). Germline V lookup: CDR1 MNHNS, CDR2 SASEGT. CDR3 length: 13 residues. V was cut by 4 bases and J by 8 bases, with 14 bases left in between. The CDR3 DNA sequence: TGTGCCAGCAGTGCTGGCGGACAAATCGAAGCTTTCTTT. Translation gives CASSAGGQIEAFF.